The next 22 T cell receptor beta chains were all read from a single sample in a study of blood T cell repertoires in COVID-19. Assay used: immunoSEQ multiplex PCR; TCRdb lists only in-frame clones, some missing. The sample lists roughly 100,000 clones, 80% to 90% occurring once. The sequencing input was peripheral blood. Every receptor here comes from a man older than 75 with COVID-19, enrolled during active disease.

V and J are TRBV19 and TRBJ2-5; 9 bases line up with TRBD1. CDR1 and CDR2 (germline): LNHDA, SQIVND (reference sequence). J was trimmed by 6 bases and V by 3 bases; bases with no gene match: 8. CDR3 length: 15 residues. As DNA, the CDR3 is TGTGCCAGTAGTATCCAGACAGGGGGTCGGCAGACCCAGTACTTC. Translation gives CASSIQTGGRQTQYF.

This sequence joins TRBV5-6 and TRBJ2-7; a weak D match, TRBD1 (5 bases). Germline V gene data show CDR1 as SGHDT and CDR2 as YYEEEE. Trimming removed 0 bases at V and 2 bases at J, with 18 bases between. The CDR3 has 17 residues. The CDR3 protein is CASSLGPRQLSPYEQYF. The CDR3 region has the DNA TGTGCCAGCAGCTTGGGCCCCCGACAGCTTTCTCCCTACGAGCAGTACTTC.

The CDR3 protein is CSGINPRGGADYGYTF. The CDR3 DNA reads TGCAGCGGAATTAACCCACGGGGAGGGGCGGACTATGGCTACACCTTC. The rearrangement joins TRBV29-1 to TRBJ1-2, with D possibly matching TRBD1 (5 bases). Germline lookup yields CDR1 SQVTM and CDR2 ANQGSEA. Trimming left V 7 bases short and J 3 bases short, with 24 bases between. The CDR3 extends over 16 amino acids.

This clone was observed a single time. J is TRBJ1-1 and V is TRBV6-5; a possible D gene is TRBD1 (5 bases). Germline-derived CDR1 and CDR2 are MNHEY and SVGAGI. V gave up 0 bases and J gave up 2 bases, with 13 bases separating them. The CDR3 has 16 residues. The CDR3 coding sequence is TGTGCCAGCAGTTACTCGATTAGTTGGACAAACACTGAAGCTTTCTTT. Protein: CASSYSISWTNTEAFF.

The genes are TRBV3-1 (or the pseudogene TRBV3-2) and TRBJ1-1; 9 bases agree with TRBD1. The CDR3 contains 16 residues. With 5 bases clipped from V and 0 bases from J, the junction kept 7 bases outside the gene matches. The germline gives CDR1 LGHDT, CDR2 YNNKEL (reference sequence). The CDR3 sequence is CASSTRTGVMNTEAFF. CDR3 nucleotide sequence: TGTGCCAGCAGCACCCGGACAGGGGTGATGAACACTGAAGCTTTCTTT.

The rearrangement uses TRBV5-4 and TRBJ1-1; D is undetermined. Trimming cost V 3 bases and J 2 bases, with 14 bases left between them. CDR1 and CDR2 (germline): SGHNT, YYREEE (reference sequence). CDR3 length equals 15 residues. The CDR3 sequence is CASSYSLRGNTEAFF. The CDR3 nucleotides are TGTGCCAGCAGCTATTCCCTCCGGGGAAACACTGAAGCTTTCTTT.

V and J are TRBV5-6 and TRBJ1-2, with D possibly being TRBD1 (6 bases). Germline loops: CDR1 SGHDT, CDR2 YYEEEE. The V gene lost 2 bases and the J gene lost 2 bases, with 13 bases spanning the gap. The CDR3 extends over 15 amino acids. CDR3 bases: TGTGCCAGCAGCTTCTTGGGGCAGGGGAACTATGGCTACACCTTC. Protein: CASSFLGQGNYGYTF.

The V and J genes are TRBV3-1 (or the pseudogene TRBV3-2) and TRBJ1-2; no clear D. The V gene lost 1 base and the J gene lost 7 bases, with 10 bases spanning the gap. The CDR3 covers 13 residues. Per the germline V gene, CDR1 is LGHDT and CDR2 is YNNKEL (reference sequence). DNA for the CDR3: TGTGCCAGCAGCCAAGCGGGGTCGATTGGCTACACCTTC. It is translated as CASSQAGSIGYTF.

The chain uses TRBV9 and TRBJ2-1; 9 nucleotides match TRBD2. The CDR3 runs to 18 residues. In germline, CDR1 is SGDLS, CDR2 YYNGEE. V gave up 0 bases and J gave up 1 base; unmatched junction bases: 8. The CDR3 loop is CASSVAMASGGSYNEQFF. The CDR3 DNA reads as TGTGCCAGCAGCGTAGCTATGGCCAGCGGGGGGTCCTACAATGAGCAGTTCTTC.

The chain employs TRBV7-2 and TRBJ1-2; D perhaps matches TRBD1 (6 bases). This CDR3 is built from 14 residues. V lost 1 base to trimming and J lost 8 bases, with 14 bases between them. Per the germline V gene, CDR1 is SGHTA and CDR2 is FQGNSA. DNA of the CDR3: TGTGCCAGCAGCTTAGACGGTTTTGGGGGCGGCTACACCTTC. Protein: CASSLDGFGGGYTF.

The chain employs TRBV4-3 and TRBJ1-6, with a tentative D call TRBD1 (5 bases). The CDR3 extends over 15 amino acids. Per the germline V gene, CDR1 is LGHNA and CDR2 is YSLEER. Trimming left V 4 bases short and J 5 bases short, with 12 bases between. DNA of the CDR3: TGCGCCAGCAGCCGCACAGGAGCCGATAATTCACCCCTCCACTTT. This sequence encodes CASSRTGADNSPLHF.

The V gene is TRBV4-3, the J gene TRBJ1-6; possible D gene TRBD1, 6 bases. The CDR3 sequence is 15 residues long. Trimming shortened V by 0 bases and J by 7 bases, and 10 bases separated the two germline ends. CDR1 LGHNA and CDR2 YSLEER come from the germline V gene. CDR3 protein: CASSQEGARNSPLHF. For the CDR3, the DNA is TGCGCCAGCAGCCAAGAGGGGGCGCGGAATTCACCCCTCCACTTT.

The rearrangement joins TRBV2 to TRBJ2-1; D remains unclear. CDR1 is SNHLY, CDR2 FYNNEI, per germline. V was shortened by 6 bases and J by 6 bases, with 18 bases between the two germline ends. CDR3 length: 15 amino acids. The CDR3 spells CASRETQAPLNEQFF. The CDR3, as DNA: TGTGCCAGCAGAGAGACTCAAGCCCCCCTCAATGAGCAGTTCTTC.

The genes are TRBV2 and TRBJ1-5; TRBD1 might be the D (6 bases). Germline V gene sequence: CDR1 SNHLY, CDR2 FYNNEI. Trimming took off 2 bases at V and 6 bases at J, with 17 bases between the two ends. This CDR3 comprises 16 residues. The CDR3, as DNA: TGTGCCAGCAGTGAAAGGGGGAGGGGCTCGGGTCAGCCCCAGCATTTT. Protein sequence: CASSERGRGSGQPQHF.

The chain uses TRBV30 and TRBJ2-7; D not certain. Per the germline V gene, CDR1 is GTSNPN and CDR2 is SVGIG (reference sequence). V lost 2 bases and J lost 5, with 7 bases in between. This CDR3 comprises 11 residues. The CDR3 reads CAWSTHDEQYF. The CDR3, as DNA: TGTGCCTGGAGTACTCACGACGAGCAGTACTTC. Variable domain in full (rest from reference TRBV30 and TRBJ2-7): SQTIHQWPATLVQPVGSPLSLECTVEGTSNPNLYWYRQAAGRGLQLLFYSVGIGQISSEVPQNLSASRPQDRQFILSSKKLLLSDSGFYLCAWSTHDEQYFGPGTRLTVT.

The chain employs TRBV5-5 and TRBJ1-1; 9 bases map to TRBD1. The CDR3 sequence is 16 residues long. Trimming took 4 bases from V and 1 from J; bases not matched to a gene: 8. CDR1 and CDR2 from the germline V gene are SGHKS and YYEKEE (reference sequence). The CDR3 coding sequence is TGTGCCAGCAGCAAAACAGGGGGCGAAGGGAACACTGAAGCTTTCTTT. Translating it yields CASSKTGGEGNTEAFF.

The chain employs TRBV6-5 and TRBJ1-1; tentatively, D is TRBD1 (6 bases). The CDR3 is 13 residues long. Trimming took off 6 bases at V and 9 bases at J, with 17 bases between the two ends. CDR1 MNHEY and CDR2 SVGAGI come from the germline V gene. CDR3 residues: CASSRVSGTQAFF. The CDR3 DNA is TGTGCCAGCAGCCGAGTTTCAGGGACACAAGCTTTCTTT.

This chain joins TRBV11-2 and TRBJ1-2, with unresolved D. Trimming stripped 5 bases from V and 3 bases from J, with 16 bases between. The CDR3 totals 15 residues. Looked up from germline, CDR1 is SGHAT and CDR2 is FQNNGV. CDR3 sequence: CASSPVLTPYYGYTF. The CDR3 DNA sequence: TGTGCCAGCAGCCCTGTGTTGACACCATACTATGGCTACACCTTC.

CDR3 coding DNA: TGTGCCAGCAGCTTCGGCAGGGAAAATTCACCCCTCCACTTT. It specifies CASSFGRENSPLHF. The chain has TRBV7-9 and TRBJ1-6, with a possible D match to TRBD1 (5 bases). V was pared by 3 bases and J by 7 bases, with 10 bases between. The CDR3 sequence is 14 residues long. Germline V gene sequence: CDR1 SEHNR, CDR2 FQNEAQ (reference sequence).

The V and J genes are TRBV7-9 and TRBJ1-2; 11 positions match TRBD1. Germline V lookup: CDR1 SEHNR, CDR2 FQNEAQ (reference sequence). Trimming at V came to 5 bases and at J to 4 bases, leaving 9 bases not matched to a gene. The CDR3 extends over 16 amino acids. Written as DNA, the CDR3 is TGTGCCAGCAGCCCATCAGGACAGGGGGCTATCTATGGCTACACCTTC. This codes for CASSPSGQGAIYGYTF.

This clone showed up just a few times. The chain joins TRBV7-6 to TRBJ2-7, with TRBD2 matching 10 bases. Germline V gives CDR1 SGHVS, CDR2 FNYEAQ. V lost 2 bases to trimming and J lost 4 bases; unmatched junction nucleotides: 17. The CDR3 has 19 residues. Written as DNA, the CDR3 is TGTGCCAGCAGCTTATTCCCCCCTAGCGGGAGTTTTCAGAGGTACGAGCAGTACTTC. Its protein product is CASSLFPPSGSFQRYEQYF.

The chain uses TRBV14 and TRBJ2-3; D remains unclear. There are 17 residues in the CDR3. From germline, CDR1 is SGHDN and CDR2 FVKESK. V was cut by 4 bases and J by 0 bases, with 17 bases left in between. The CDR3 sequence is CASSPLSSIYSTDTQYF. As DNA, the CDR3 is TGTGCCAGCAGCCCCCTGAGCTCAATTTATAGCACAGATACGCAGTATTTT.